Below, 20 T cell receptor beta chains from the same sample are listed, as sequenced in a study of blood T cell repertoires in COVID-19. Sequenced by immunoSEQ multiplex PCR; TCRdb stores in-frame clones only, minus some. In the table there are roughly 110,000 clones, about four fifths of which are singletons. Sequencing was carried out using peripheral blood. The receptors originated from a woman between 55 and 75 years old with acute or convalescent COVID-19.

This clone is categorized as medium-sized. Other DNA sequences in this sample translate to the same CDR3. The rearrangement joins TRBV7-9 to TRBJ2-7; D is undetermined. The CDR3 extends over 14 amino acids. Germline V gene sequence: CDR1 SEHNR, CDR2 FQNEAQ (reference sequence). V was clipped by 0 bases and J by 3 bases, with 9 bases between them. CDR3 in amino acids: CASSLAGVHYEQYF. Here the CDR3 DNA reads TGTGCCAGCAGCTTAGCCGGTGTCCACTACGAGCAGTACTTC. The entire variable domain, with the rest obtained from reference TRBV7-9 and TRBJ2-7, is as follows: DTGVSQNPRHKITKRGQNVTFRCDPISEHNRLYWYRQTLGQGPEFLTYFQNEAQLEKSRLLSDRFSAERPKGSFSTLEIQRTEQGDSAMYLCASSLAGVHYEQYFGPGTRLTVT.

The J gene is TRBJ2-1, the V gene TRBV5-1; TRBD1 matches at 8 bases. The CDR3 contains 15 residues. Trimming removed 0 bases from V and 4 bases from J; junction bases left unmatched: 3. Germline V CDR1 and CDR2: SGHRS, YFSETQ. DNA of the CDR3: TGCGCCAGCAGCTTGGCCCAGGGGGCGTACAATGAGCAGTTCTTC. Protein product: CASSLAQGAYNEQFF. Supplemented by reference TRBV5-1 and TRBJ2-1, the full variable domain reads KAGVTQTPRYLIKTRGQQVTLSCSPISGHRSVSWYQQTPGQGLQFLFEYFSETQRNKGNFPGRFSGRQFSNSRSEMNVSTLELGDSALYLCASSLAQGAYNEQFFGPGTRLTVL.

This sequence joins TRBV18 and TRBJ1-1; 10 bases agree with TRBD1. This CDR3 is 15 amino acids long. CDR1 is KGHSH, CDR2 LQKENI, per germline. J gave up 3 bases and V 4 bases, and 5 bases lay outside the gene matches. CDR3 protein: CASSLGTGVYTEAFF. The CDR3, as DNA: TGTGCCAGCTCACTAGGGACAGGGGTCTACACTGAAGCTTTCTTT.

The J gene is TRBJ1-6, the V gene TRBV23-1, with D perhaps matching TRBD1 (5 bases). TRBV23-1 is flagged as an ORF with uncertain function. Trimming shortened V by 0 bases and J by 8 bases, and 11 bases separated the two germline ends. The CDR3 is 15 residues long. Written as DNA, the CDR3 is TGCGCCAGCAGTCAATCTGCAGGGCTCGATTCACCCCTCCACTTT. Translation: CASSQSAGLDSPLHF.

The chain is built from TRBV29-1 and TRBJ2-7; D perhaps matches TRBD1 (6 bases). Trimming removed 0 bases at V and 4 bases at J, with 10 bases between. Germline lookup yields CDR1 SQVTM and CDR2 ANQGSEA. The CDR3 covers 13 residues. The CDR3 DNA reads TGCAGCGTTGAAGAGGCCAGGGGTTACGAGCAGTACTTC. Amino acids: CSVEEARGYEQYF.

The chain is built from TRBV5-1 and TRBJ1-1; D gene unclear. CDR1 and CDR2 (germline): SGHRS, YFSETQ. CDR3 length equals 14 residues. The germline V and J ends were trimmed by 1 base and 1 base, with 8 bases remaining between them. The CDR3 region has the DNA TGCGCCAGCAGCTTGACAGAATGGAACACTGAAGCTTTCTTT. This translates into CASSLTEWNTEAFF.

This rearrangement joins TRBV6-5 to TRBJ2-7; tentative D call: TRBD2 (5 bases). Trimming took off 5 bases at V and 0 bases at J, with 8 bases between the two ends. This CDR3 is 13 amino acids long. Germline CDR1 is MNHEY and CDR2 is SVGAGI. CDR3 nucleotide sequence: TGTGCCAGCAGTCGAGACTACTCCTACGAGCAGTACTTC. Translation: CASSRDYSYEQYF.

This chain uses TRBV7-6 with TRBJ2-5, with 7 bases matching TRBD2. J gave up 5 bases and V 0 bases, and 6 bases lay outside the gene matches. CDR3 length: 15 residues. Germline CDR1 reads SGHVS; CDR2 reads FNYEAQ. CDR3 loop: CASSLAGGDFETQYF. In nucleotides, the CDR3 is TGTGCCAGCAGCTTAGCGGGGGGGGATTTTGAGACCCAGTACTTC.

This chain links TRBV7-8 with TRBJ2-1; 11 positions match TRBD2. The CDR3 covers 15 residues. Germline V lookup: CDR1 SGHVS, CDR2 FQNEAQ. The V gene end was trimmed by 7 bases and the J gene end by 3 bases; junction bases not matched to a gene: 5. CDR3 region: CASKTSGGGYNEQFF. The CDR3 DNA is TGTGCCAGCAAAACTAGCGGGGGTGGCTACAATGAGCAGTTCTTC.

The V call is TRBV24-1, the J call TRBJ2-3; 8 bases map to TRBD1. J gave up 4 bases and V 4 bases, and 6 bases lay outside the gene matches. The CDR3 is 15 amino acids. CDR1 and CDR2 from the germline V gene are KGHDR and SFDVKD. CDR3 residues: CATSDPGQGADTQYF. Written as DNA, the CDR3 is TGTGCCACCAGTGACCCTGGACAGGGCGCAGATACGCAGTATTTT.

The count of this clone is one. This sequence joins TRBV6-6 and TRBJ1-1; 7 bases are shared with TRBD1. J lost 5 bases, V lost 9 bases, and 9 bases had no gene match. The length of the CDR3 is 13 residues. CDR1 is MNHNY, CDR2 SVGAGI, per germline (reference sequence). The chain's CDR3 is CASNDREWTEAFF. CDR3 in DNA: TGTGCCAGTAACGACAGGGAATGGACTGAAGCTTTCTTT.

V is TRBV2 and J is TRBJ2-3, with a tentative D call TRBD2 (6 bases). CDR3 length equals 14 residues. V was cut by 7 bases and J by 0 bases, with 11 bases left in between. Germline values: CDR1 SNHLY, CDR2 FYNNEI. The CDR3 reads CASNEGLSTDTQYF. The CDR3 DNA sequence: TGTGCCAGCAACGAAGGACTAAGCACAGATACGCAGTATTTT.

The V and J genes are TRBV3-1 (or the pseudogene TRBV3-2) and TRBJ1-6; 7 bases fit TRBD1. Trimming took 4 bases from V and 7 from J; bases not matched to a gene: 7. The CDR3 is made up of 15 amino acids. Germline V gene data show CDR1 as LGHDT and CDR2 as YNNKEL (reference sequence). The CDR3 region is CASSPSQGENSPLHF. CDR3 in DNA: TGTGCCAGCAGCCCCAGCCAGGGGGAGAATTCACCCCTCCACTTT.

The chain carries TRBV28 and TRBJ1-2; D is unresolved. This CDR3 has 11 residues. Trimming left V 6 bases short and J 3 bases short, with 5 bases between. Germline V gene lookup returns CDR1 MDHEN and CDR2 SYDVKM. The CDR3 is CASRQHYGYTF. CDR3 nucleotides: TGTGCCAGCAGACAGCACTATGGCTACACCTTC.

This clone was observed a few times. The CDR3 loop is CASSLAGQGGGQPQHF. DNA for the CDR3: TGTGCCAGCAGCTTAGCAGGACAGGGGGGCGGTCAGCCCCAGCATTTT. The chain joins TRBV7-2 to TRBJ1-5, with 10 positions matching TRBD1. In germline, CDR1 is SGHTA, CDR2 FQGNSA. Trimming cost V 0 bases and J 6 bases; bases outside gene matches: 5. This CDR3 has 16 amino acids. Complete variable domain (other parts from reference TRBV7-2 and TRBJ1-5): GAGVSQSPSNKVTEKGKDVELRCDPISGHTALYWYRQSLGQGLEFLIYFQGNSAPDKSGLPSDRFSAERTGGSVSTLTIQRTQQEDSAVYLCASSLAGQGGGQPQHFGDGTRLSIL.

This chain connects TRBV2 to TRBJ1-4, with D possibly matching TRBD1 (6 bases). Between the trimmed V and J ends, which lost 6 bases and 10 bases, there was a span of 12 bases. Germline CDR1 and CDR2: SNHLY and FYNNEI. CDR3 length: 12 amino acids. The CDR3: CASRGGGGKLFF. The CDR3 DNA follows: TGTGCCAGCAGAGGGGGTGGTGGAAAACTGTTTTTT.

This rearrangement joins TRBV5-4 to TRBJ2-1, with 9 bases aligning to TRBD2. With 1 base clipped from V and 7 bases from J, the junction kept 6 bases outside the gene matches. The CDR3 loop spans 15 amino acids. Per germline, CDR1 SGHNT and CDR2 YYREEE (reference sequence). The CDR3 sequence is CASSLISGGLNEQFF. CDR3 nucleotides: TGTGCCAGCAGCTTGATCAGCGGGGGGTTGAATGAGCAGTTCTTC.

The V call is TRBV5-1, the J call TRBJ2-3; D uncertain. Germline lookup yields CDR1 SGHRS and CDR2 YFSETQ. Trimming took off 1 base at V and 2 bases at J, with 14 bases between the two ends. The CDR3 has 16 amino acids. The CDR3 DNA reads as TGCGCCAGCAGCTTGAATAACCCAACTTACACAGATACGCAGTATTTT. Translating gives CASSLNNPTYTDTQYF.

This chain joins TRBV7-8 and TRBJ2-3; TRBD2 might be the D (5 bases). Trimming took off 5 bases at V and 2 bases at J, with 14 bases between the two ends. The CDR3 has 15 amino acids. Germline assignment: CDR1 SGHVS and CDR2 FQNEAQ. In DNA form, the CDR3 reads TGTGCCAGCAGCCGAGTGGGAGTCCTCACAGATACGCAGTATTTT. Protein product: CASSRVGVLTDTQYF.

This sequence joins TRBV6-5 and TRBJ1-1; 7 bases align to TRBD1. The length of the CDR3 is 12 residues. CDR1 and CDR2 from the germline V gene are MNHEY and SVGAGI. Trimming removed 6 bases from V and 7 bases from J; junction bases left unmatched: 5. The CDR3 protein is CASRQTGFEAFF. CDR3 coding DNA: TGTGCCAGCAGACAGACAGGGTTTGAAGCTTTCTTT.